This record concerns one T cell receptor beta chain sequence. As originally analysed: Reference gene primer amplification gave nucleated cell count estimates. Data came from immunoSEQ multiplex PCR; TCRdb stores just in-frame clones and leaves some out. V and J calls and clone size are copied from that table; D and trimming were computed from the DNA. This table has 80,000 to 100,000 clones, less than 85% appearing once. This sample is part of a study of blood T cell repertoires in COVID-19. Study information: COVID-19 samples, acute and convalescent, were from the United States, Italy and Spain.

The CDR3 contains 14 residues. V was cut by 5 bases and J by 5 bases, with 15 bases left in between. CDR1 and CDR2 (germline): KGHSY, FQNENV. The J gene is TRBJ1-2, the V gene TRBV16, with D maybe TRBD1 (6 bases). The receptor was derived from a man aged 70 or older with active or convalescent COVID-19. The sequencing input was peripheral blood. The CDR3 here is CASSKDRLRYGYTF. The CDR3 DNA is TGTGCCAGCAGCAAAGACAGGCTCCGATATGGCTACACCTTC.